The 19 T cell receptor beta chains listed next were all sequenced from one sample in a study of T cells in Graves' hyperthyroidism and ophthalmopathy. There were TCR beta CDR3 regions amplified from RNA transcripts. The HTBI primer set was used in a first-round RT-PCR of the TCR CDR3. A single record per CDR3 protein comes from TCRdb applying MiXCR to the multiplex PCR reads. This sample carries approximately 370,000 distinct CDR3 sequences, about 17% of them seen once, and the ten largest clones take more than 30%. The sequenced sample was blood. Source of these receptors: a woman in her thirties with Graves' hyperthyroidism that later progressed to Graves' ophthalmopathy.

This clonotype was counted many times. The genes are TRBV2 and TRBJ1-5; unclear D gene. Looked up from germline, CDR1 is SNHLY and CDR2 is FYNNEI. Trimming took 5 bases from V and 0 from J, leaving 17 bases between them. CDR3 length equals 17 residues. DNA for the CDR3: TGTGCCAGCAGTCCGGACGGAACCGAATATAGCAATCAGCCCCAGCATTTT. It yields the protein CASSPDGTEYSNQPQHF.

This clonotype was seen many times. This may arise from a read error, as a much more abundant clone is one base away. The chain uses TRBV14 and TRBJ2-2; D unclear. The length of the CDR3 is 13 residues. V was clipped by 1 base and J by 0 bases, with 0 bases between them. The germline gives CDR1 SGHDN, CDR2 FVKESK. CDR3 sequence reads: CASSQANTGELFF. Written as DNA, the CDR3 is TGTGCCAGCAGCCAAGCGAACACCGGGGAGCTGTTTTTT.

V and J are TRBV20-1 and TRBJ2-7, with D perhaps matching TRBD1 or TRBD2 (6 bases each). The CDR3 is 17 residues long. Trimming removed 3 bases from V and 0 bases from J, with 21 bases in between. Germline-derived CDR1 and CDR2 are DFQATT and SNEGSKA (reference sequence). In DNA, the CDR3 is TGCAGTGCTAGGACCGTTAGCGGAGAGGACAGCTCCTACGAGCAGTACTTC. It codes for CSARTVSGEDSSYEQYF.

As concerns this clonotype: Its ends do not fully match the called genes, so a read error is possible. This chain joins TRBV5-1 and TRBJ2-7; D gene unclear. The germline V gene has CDR1 SGHRS and CDR2 YFSETQ. There are 14 residues in the CDR3. The CDR3 is CASSLSGLPAERYF. Here the CDR3 DNA reads TGCGCCAGCAGCTTGTCAGGATTACCTGCCGAGCGGTACTTC.

This clonotype was seen at least ten times. V gene TRBV12-5 combines with J gene TRBJ1-2; tentative D call: TRBD1 (6 bases). Germline CDR1 LGHNT, CDR2 FRNRAP. V was clipped by 1 base and J by 8 bases, with 17 bases between them. This CDR3 contains 15 residues. The CDR3 here is CASGLAGHLSEGYTF. The CDR3, as DNA: TGTGCTAGTGGTTTGGCGGGACACCTTTCAGAAGGCTACACCTTC. Full variable domain (rest looked up from reference TRBV12-5 and TRBJ1-2): DARVTQTPRHKVTEMGQEVTMRCQPILGHNTVFWYRQTMMQGLELLAYFRNRAPLDDSGMPKDRFSAEMPDATLATLKIQPSEPRDSAVYFCASGLAGHLSEGYTFGSGTRLTVV.

This clonotype was seen at least ten times. V gene TRBV20-1 combines with J gene TRBJ2-7, with TRBD1 matching 7 bases. V was clipped by 3 bases and J by 0 bases; unmatched bases: 2. The CDR3 is 13 amino acids. The germline CDR1 and CDR2 sequences are DFQATT and SNEGSKA (reference sequence). The CDR3 here is CSARRQGSYEQYF. The CDR3 DNA reads TGCAGTGCTAGGAGACAGGGCTCCTACGAGCAGTACTTC.

The rearrangement uses TRBV19 and TRBJ1-5; no firm D call. Germline assignment: CDR1 LNHDA and CDR2 SQIVND (reference sequence). This CDR3 contains 15 residues. The V end lost 3 bases, the J end lost 4 bases, and 13 bases lay between the germline ends. The CDR3 protein is CASSMGDYRNQPQHF. CDR3 nucleotides: TGTGCCAGTAGTATGGGCGATTATAGGAATCAGCCCCAGCATTTT.

The rearrangement uses TRBV4-1 and TRBJ2-7; 8 nucleotides line up with TRBD2. Losses at the gene ends were 5 bases for V and 1 base for J; bases not matched to a gene: 10. The CDR3 has 16 amino acids. Germline V CDR1 and CDR2: MGHRA, YSYEKL. The CDR3 DNA is TGCGCCAGCAGCGGAGATCGGGGGGGCGAGTCCTACGAGCAGTACTTC. Translated, it gives CASSGDRGGESYEQYF.

V gene TRBV7-9 combines with J gene TRBJ1-1, with a tentative D call TRBD1 (5 bases). Germline-derived CDR1 and CDR2 are SEHNR and FQNEAQ (reference sequence). The CDR3 covers 14 residues. With 2 bases removed from V and 4 bases from J, the gap between germline ends came to 11 bases. CDR3 in DNA: TGTGCCAGCAGCTTATTTTTCGGGGGCACTGAAGCTTTCTTT. This sequence encodes CASSLFFGGTEAFF.

This clonotype has just a few counts. This rearrangement joins TRBV28 to TRBJ1-2; D is uncertain. V lost 6 bases and J lost 1, with 18 bases in between. The CDR3 totals 16 residues. The germline V gene has CDR1 MDHEN and CDR2 SYDVKM. CDR3 region: CASSQEAPTRNYGYTF. The CDR3 region has the DNA TGTGCCAGCAGCCAAGAGGCTCCCACACGTAACTATGGCTACACCTTC.

J is TRBJ2-5 and V is TRBV6-1, with TRBD2 matching over 15 bases. The V segment lost 5 bases and the J segment 3 bases; nucleotides outside the gene matches: 16. Germline V gene data show CDR1 as MNHNS and CDR2 as SASEGT. This CDR3 contains 20 residues. Here the CDR3 reads CASSTYGTSGGRLSEETQYF. The DNA for the CDR3 is TGTGCCAGCAGTACTTACGGGACTAGCGGGGGGCGACTGTCTGAAGAGACCCAGTACTTC.

This clonotype was seen repeatedly, ten times or more. In nucleotides, the CDR3 is TGTGCCAGCAGCCTAGACAGGGGACTAAACACTGAAGCTTTCTTT. Translation: CASSLDRGLNTEAFF. V and J are TRBV3-1 and TRBJ1-1, with 8 bases identical to TRBD1. The CDR3 has 15 residues. With V trimmed by 4 bases and J by 2 bases, 6 bases remained unmatched. Germline CDR1 is LGHDT and CDR2 is YNNKEL (reference sequence).

This clonotype was detected only a few times. The CDR3 loop reads CASSVSSSTDTQYF. The CDR3 DNA is TGTGCCAGCAGCGTAAGCAGTAGCACAGATACGCAGTATTTT. V is TRBV9 and J is TRBJ2-3; D gene uncertain. The V end lost 1 base, the J end lost 0 bases, and 6 bases lay between the germline ends. Per germline, CDR1 SGDLS and CDR2 YYNGEE. This CDR3 region has 14 residues. The full variable domain, its missing parts supplied by reference TRBV9 and TRBJ2-3, is DSGVTQTPKHLITATGQRVTLRCSPRSGDLSVYWYQQSLDQGLQFLIQYYNGEERAKGNILERFSAQQFPDLHSELNLSSLELGDSALYFCASSVSSSTDTQYFGPGTRLTVL.

The chain links TRBV18 to TRBJ2-3; D not resolved. The CDR3 has 17 residues. V dropped 0 bases and J dropped 0 bases, with 13 bases sitting between them. In germline, CDR1 is KGHSH, CDR2 LQKENI. The CDR3 DNA follows: TGTGCCAGCTCACCACCATGGCCCCCTCCGAGCACAGATACGCAGTATTTT. The encoded protein is CASSPPWPPPSTDTQYF.

This clonotype showed up many times. The chain joins TRBV5-1 to TRBJ2-3; no clear D. Germline CDR1 is SGHRS and CDR2 is YFSETQ. This CDR3 region has 14 residues. The V gene lost 2 bases and the J gene lost 0 bases, with 7 bases spanning the gap. Here the CDR3 DNA reads TGCGCCAGCAGCTTACTCCGTAGCACAGATACGCAGTATTTT. Translated, it gives CASSLLRSTDTQYF.

This clonotype was counted many times. The V gene is TRBV20-1, the J gene TRBJ2-1; 13 nucleotides match TRBD2. The CDR3 covers 15 residues. Germline V gene sequence: CDR1 DFQATT, CDR2 SNEGSKA (reference sequence). V shed 5 bases and J 7 bases; nucleotides not matched to a gene: 8. The DNA of the CDR3 is TGCAGTGCTCAGAGACTAGCGGGAGGTGCAAATGAGCAGTTCTTC. Encoded protein: CSAQRLAGGANEQFF.

This clonotype showed up many times. The chain joins TRBV12-3 or TRBV12-4 to TRBJ1-2; 8 bases map to TRBD1. Trimming removed 3 bases from V and 6 bases from J; junction bases left unmatched: 9. The CDR3 is made up of 15 amino acids. This chain's CDR3 is CASSLMQGALNGYTF. DNA of the CDR3: TGTGCCAGCAGTTTGATGCAGGGGGCGCTGAATGGCTACACCTTC.

This clonotype has a count of ten or more. The J gene is TRBJ2-5, the V gene TRBV5-1; D uncertain. Trimming shortened V by 6 bases and J by 1 base, and 7 bases separated the two germline ends. There are 12 residues in the CDR3. Germline loops: CDR1 SGHRS, CDR2 YFSETQ. CDR3: CASTGTQETQYF. CDR3 nucleotides: TGCGCCAGCACCGGCACCCAAGAGACCCAGTACTTC.

The J gene is TRBJ2-5, the V gene TRBV11-2, with D maybe TRBD2 (5 bases). This CDR3 is built from 17 residues. Germline lookup yields CDR1 SGHAT and CDR2 FQNNGV. Trimming removed 3 bases at V and 2 bases at J, with 19 bases between. CDR3 amino acids: CASSLSLSGGSQETQYF. CDR3 DNA sequence: TGTGCCAGCAGCTTGAGTTTGTCAGGAGGATCTCAAGAGACCCAGTACTTC.